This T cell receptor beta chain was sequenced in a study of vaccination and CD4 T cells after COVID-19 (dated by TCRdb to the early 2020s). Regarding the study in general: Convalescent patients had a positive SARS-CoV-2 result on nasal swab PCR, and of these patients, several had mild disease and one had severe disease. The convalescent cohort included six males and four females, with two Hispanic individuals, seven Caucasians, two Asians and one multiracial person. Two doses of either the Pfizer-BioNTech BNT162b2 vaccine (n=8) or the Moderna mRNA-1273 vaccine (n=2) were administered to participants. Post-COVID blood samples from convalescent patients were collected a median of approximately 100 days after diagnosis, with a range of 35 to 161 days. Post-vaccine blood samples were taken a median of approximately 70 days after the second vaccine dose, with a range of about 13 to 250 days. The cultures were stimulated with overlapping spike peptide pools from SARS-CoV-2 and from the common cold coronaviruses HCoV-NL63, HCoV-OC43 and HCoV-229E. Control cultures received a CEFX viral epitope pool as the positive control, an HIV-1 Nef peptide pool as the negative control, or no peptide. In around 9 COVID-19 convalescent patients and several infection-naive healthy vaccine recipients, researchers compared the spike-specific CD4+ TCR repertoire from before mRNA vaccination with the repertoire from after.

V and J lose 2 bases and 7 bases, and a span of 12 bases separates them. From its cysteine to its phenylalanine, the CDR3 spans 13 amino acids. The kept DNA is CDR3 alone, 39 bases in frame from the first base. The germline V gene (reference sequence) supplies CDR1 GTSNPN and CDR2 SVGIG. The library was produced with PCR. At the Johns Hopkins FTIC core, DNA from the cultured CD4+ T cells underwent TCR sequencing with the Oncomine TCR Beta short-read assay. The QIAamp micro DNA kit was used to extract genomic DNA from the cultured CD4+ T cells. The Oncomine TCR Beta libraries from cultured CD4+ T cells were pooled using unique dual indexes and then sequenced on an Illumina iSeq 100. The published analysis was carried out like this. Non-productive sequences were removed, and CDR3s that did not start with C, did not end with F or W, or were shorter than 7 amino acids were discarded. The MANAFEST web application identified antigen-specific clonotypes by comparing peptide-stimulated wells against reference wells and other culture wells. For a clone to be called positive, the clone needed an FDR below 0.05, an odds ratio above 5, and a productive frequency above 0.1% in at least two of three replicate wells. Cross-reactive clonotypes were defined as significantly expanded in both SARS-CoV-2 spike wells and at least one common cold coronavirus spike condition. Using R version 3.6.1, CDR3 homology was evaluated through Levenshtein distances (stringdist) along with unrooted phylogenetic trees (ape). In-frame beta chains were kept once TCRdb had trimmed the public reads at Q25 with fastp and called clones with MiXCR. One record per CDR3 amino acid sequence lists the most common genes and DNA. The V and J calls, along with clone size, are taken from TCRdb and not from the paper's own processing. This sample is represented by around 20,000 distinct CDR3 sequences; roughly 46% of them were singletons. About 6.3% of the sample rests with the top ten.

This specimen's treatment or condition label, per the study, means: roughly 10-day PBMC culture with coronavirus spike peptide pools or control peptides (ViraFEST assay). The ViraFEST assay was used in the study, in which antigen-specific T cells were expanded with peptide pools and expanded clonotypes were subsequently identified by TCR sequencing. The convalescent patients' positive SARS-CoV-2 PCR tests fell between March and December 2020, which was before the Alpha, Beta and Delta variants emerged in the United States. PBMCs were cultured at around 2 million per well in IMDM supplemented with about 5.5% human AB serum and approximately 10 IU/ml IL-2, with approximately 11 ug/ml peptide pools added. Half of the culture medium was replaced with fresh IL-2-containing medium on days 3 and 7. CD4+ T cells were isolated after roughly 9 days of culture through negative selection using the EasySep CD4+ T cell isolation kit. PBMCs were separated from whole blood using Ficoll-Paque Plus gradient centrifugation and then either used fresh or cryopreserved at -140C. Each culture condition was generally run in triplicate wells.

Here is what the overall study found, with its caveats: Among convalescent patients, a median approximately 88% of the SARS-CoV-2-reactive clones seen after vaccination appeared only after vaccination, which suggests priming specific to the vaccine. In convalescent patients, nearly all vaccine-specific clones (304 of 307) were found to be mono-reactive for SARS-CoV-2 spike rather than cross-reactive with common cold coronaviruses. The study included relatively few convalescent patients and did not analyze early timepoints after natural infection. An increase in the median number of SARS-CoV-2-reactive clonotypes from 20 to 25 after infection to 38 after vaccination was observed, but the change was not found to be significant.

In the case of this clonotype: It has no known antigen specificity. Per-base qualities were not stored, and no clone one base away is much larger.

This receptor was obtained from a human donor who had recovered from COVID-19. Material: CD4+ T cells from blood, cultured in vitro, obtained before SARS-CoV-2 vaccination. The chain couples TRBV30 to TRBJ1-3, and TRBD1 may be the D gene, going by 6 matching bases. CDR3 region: CAWSMGARNTIYF. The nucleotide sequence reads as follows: TGTGCCTGGAGTATGGGGGCACGGAACACCATATATTTT.